The T cell receptor beta chain described here comes from a study of OX40 agonist ivuxolimab in advanced cancers. Study-wide context: Ivuxolimab was an agonistic, fully human IgG2 monoclonal antibody directed against OX40 (CD134), a costimulatory receptor. Of the approximately 50 dose-escalation patients, hepatocellular carcinoma was present in approximately 20, melanoma in roughly 15, renal cell carcinoma in 9 and head and neck cancer in 9. Intravenous ivuxolimab was administered to patients every 2 weeks at six dose levels: 0.01, 0.1, 0.3, 1.5, 3 and 10 mg/kg. The monotherapy dose-escalation portion (N of about 47 patients) of the phase I ivuxolimab trial is reported in the paper. Peripheral TCRbeta sequencing was intended to test whether TCR sequence diversity was altered and clonal T-cell expansion was caused by ivuxolimab. In the dose-escalation cohort, approximately 82% of patients were male, and the mean age was approximately 60 years, with a range of about 23 to 85. Partial responses were achieved by three dose-escalation patients, of whom one had hepatocellular carcinoma and two had cutaneous melanoma. Prior anti-PD-1, anti-PD-L1 or anti-CTLA-4 therapy was permitted, and checkpoint inhibitors had been received by about 44% of dose-escalation patients. Study-level results and caveats: In partial responders in the 0.1-3.0 mg/kg groups, normalized peripheral clonal expansion was found to be among the lowest, especially among CD8+ T cells. At doses from 0.1 to 3.0 mg/kg, clonal expansion was seen in both CD4+ and CD8+ blood T cells between baseline and week 6. After ivuxolimab, expanded clones were on average more numerous among CD8+ T cells than among CD4+ T cells. Low levels of normalized T-cell clonal expansion were also shown by some nonresponding patients. The antigen specificity of the peripheral T cells that underwent clonal expansion was not determined.

The CDR3 starts with the cysteine, ends with the phenylalanine, and has 18 residues. Just the 54-base CDR3 DNA is kept, in frame starting at base 1. The V and J ends are trimmed by 4 bases and 9 bases, leaving 28 bases between them. CDR1 and CDR2, looked up from the germline V gene, are SGHDN and FVKESK. For sequencing of the TCRbeta CDR3 region, genomic DNA was extracted from the sorted cells. The immunoSEQ Assay was used for sequencing of TCRbeta CDR3 regions. What TCRdb holds here is the immuneACCESS table cut down to in-frame rearrangements. Part of the clones is not present; checked against another copy, under half of the missing clones reflect an unresolved V gene, and the others are unexplained. This sample is represented by more than 45,000 clones; over 65% of them were singletons. The ten largest clonotypes hold 1.4% to 1.5% of the sample. The trial excluded patients who had a history of autoimmune disease or were on systemic immunosuppression. Peripheral blood for TCR sequencing was drawn from every dose cohort at baseline, at cycle 4 day 1 and at cycle 7 day 1. The samples were taken from a phase I, first-in-human, multicenter, open-label dose-escalation trial of ivuxolimab. Adults with locally advanced or metastatic melanoma, renal cell, hepatocellular, or head and neck squamous cell carcinoma were enrolled in the trial. Before TCR sequencing, CD4+ T cells and CD8+ T cells were sorted from peripheral blood as separate populations.

In the case of this clone: Its cognate antigen has yet to be identified. Base qualities are not provided; no much larger clone lies one nucleotide away.

The TCR sequence derives from an adult with an advanced solid tumor such as melanoma, head and neck, liver or kidney cancer. Here the chain combines TRBV14 and TRBJ2-4; a weak D assignment points to TRBD2 (6 bases agree). Sequencing used CD4+ or CD8+ T cells sorted from blood, obtained in a trial of the OX40 agonist ivuxolimab. The CDR3 corresponds to CASSPSTFGAGWSSIQYF. The sequenced DNA is TGTGCCAGCAGCCCCTCGACATTTGGGGCGGGGTGGTCGAGCATTCAGTACTTC. Full variable domain (CDR3 extended with the reference TRBV14 and TRBJ2-4 proteins): EAGVTQFPSHSVIEKGQTVTLRCDPISGHDNLYWYRRVMGKEIKFLLHFVKESKQDESGMPNNRFLAERTGGTYSTLKVQPAELEDSGVYFCASSPSTFGAGWSSIQYFGAGTRLSVL.